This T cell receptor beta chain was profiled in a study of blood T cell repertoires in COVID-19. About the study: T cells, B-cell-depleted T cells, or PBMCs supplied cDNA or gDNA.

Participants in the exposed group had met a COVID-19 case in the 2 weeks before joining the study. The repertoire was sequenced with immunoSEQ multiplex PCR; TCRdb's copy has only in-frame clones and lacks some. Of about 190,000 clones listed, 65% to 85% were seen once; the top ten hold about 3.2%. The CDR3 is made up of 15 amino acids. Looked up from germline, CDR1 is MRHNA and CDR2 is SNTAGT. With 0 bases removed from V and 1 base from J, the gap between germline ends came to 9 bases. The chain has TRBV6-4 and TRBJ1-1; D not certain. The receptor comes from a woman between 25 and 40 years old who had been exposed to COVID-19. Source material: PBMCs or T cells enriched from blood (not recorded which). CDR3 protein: CASSDSNRGNTEAFF. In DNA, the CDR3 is TGTGCCAGCAGTGACTCGAATCGGGGGAACACTGAAGCTTTCTTT.